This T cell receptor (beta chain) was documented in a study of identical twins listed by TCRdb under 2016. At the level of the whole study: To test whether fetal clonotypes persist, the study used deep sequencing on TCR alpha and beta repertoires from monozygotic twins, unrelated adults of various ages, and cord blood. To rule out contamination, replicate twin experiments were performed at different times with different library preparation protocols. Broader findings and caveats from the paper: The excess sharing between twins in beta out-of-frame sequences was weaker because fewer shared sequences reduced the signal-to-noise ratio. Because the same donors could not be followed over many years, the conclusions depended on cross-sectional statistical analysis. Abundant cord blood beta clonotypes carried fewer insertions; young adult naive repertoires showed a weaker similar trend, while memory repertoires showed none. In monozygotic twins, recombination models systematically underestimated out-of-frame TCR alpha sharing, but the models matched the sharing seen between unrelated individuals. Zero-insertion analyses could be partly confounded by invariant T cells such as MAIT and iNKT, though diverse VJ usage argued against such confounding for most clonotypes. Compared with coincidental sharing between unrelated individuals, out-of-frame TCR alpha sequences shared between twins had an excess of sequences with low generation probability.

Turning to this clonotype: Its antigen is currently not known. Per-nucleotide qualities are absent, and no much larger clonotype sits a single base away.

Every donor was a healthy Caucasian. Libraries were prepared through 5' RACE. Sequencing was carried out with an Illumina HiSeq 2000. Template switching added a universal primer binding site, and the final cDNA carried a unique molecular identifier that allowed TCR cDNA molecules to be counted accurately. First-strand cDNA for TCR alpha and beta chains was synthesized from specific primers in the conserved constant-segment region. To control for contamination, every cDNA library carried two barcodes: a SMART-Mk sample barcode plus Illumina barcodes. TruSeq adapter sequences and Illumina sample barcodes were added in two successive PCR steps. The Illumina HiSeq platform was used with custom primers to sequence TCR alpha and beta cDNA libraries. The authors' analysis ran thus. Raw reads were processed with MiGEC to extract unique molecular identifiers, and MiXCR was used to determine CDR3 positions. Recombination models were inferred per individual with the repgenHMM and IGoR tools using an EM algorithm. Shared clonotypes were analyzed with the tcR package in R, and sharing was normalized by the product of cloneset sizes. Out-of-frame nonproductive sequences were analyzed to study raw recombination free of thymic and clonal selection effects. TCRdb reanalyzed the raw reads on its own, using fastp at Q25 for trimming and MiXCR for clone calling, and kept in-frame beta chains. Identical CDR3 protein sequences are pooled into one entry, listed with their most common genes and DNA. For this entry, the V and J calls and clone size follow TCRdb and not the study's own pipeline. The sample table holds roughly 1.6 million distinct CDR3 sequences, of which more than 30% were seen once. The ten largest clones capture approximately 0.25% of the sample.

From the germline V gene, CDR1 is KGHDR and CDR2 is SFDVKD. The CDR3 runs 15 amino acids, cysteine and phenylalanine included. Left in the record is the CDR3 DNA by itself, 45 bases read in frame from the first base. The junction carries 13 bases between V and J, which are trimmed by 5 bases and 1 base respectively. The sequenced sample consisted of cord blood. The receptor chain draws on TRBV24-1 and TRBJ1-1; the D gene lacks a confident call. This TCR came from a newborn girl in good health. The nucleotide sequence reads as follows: TGTGCCACCAGTGGCCCAGGAACGGGGAACACTGAAGCTTTCTTT. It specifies CATSGPGTGNTEAFF.